This TCR beta chain was sequenced for a study of T cell responses to AZD1222 COVID-19 vaccine. Turning to the study itself: Second-dose recipients at about 4 or about 12 weeks were treated as one pooled group.

J lost 8 bases, V lost 10 bases, and 12 bases had no gene match. The germline V gene encodes CDR1 LNHDA and CDR2 SQIVND (reference sequence). This CDR3 has 14 residues. TCRdb's copy holds only in-frame clones and misses some; the assay was immunoSEQ multiplex PCR. The sample holds roughly 120,000 clones, about nine tenths seen once. Concerning this clone: What it binds is not known.

The study's findings and limits: The donors showed a predominance of white British ancestry and of females, with possible underestimation of clonal diversity. The study found vaccine-associated CD4 TCRs spanning spike, dominant at 160-218 and 743-854.

The receptor was derived from an adult in good health. Sequenced material: peripheral blood, taken on day 0 of AZD1222 vaccination. The chain is built from TRBV19 and TRBJ1-1; 11 bases line up with TRBD1. The CDR3 region is CATTPTGTGGEAFF. The CDR3 DNA follows: TGTGCCACCACACCAACCGGGACAGGGGGAGAAGCTTTCTTT. Filled out from reference TRBV19 and TRBJ1-1, the complete variable domain reads DGGITQSPKYLFRKEGQNVTLSCEQNLNHDAMYWYRQDPGQGLRLIYYSQIVNDFQKGDIAEGYSVSREKKESFPLTVTSAQKNPTAFYLCATTPTGTGGEAFFGQGTRLTVV.